This TCR beta chain originates from a study of cytomegalovirus exposure and HLA in healthy donors. Study observations and caveats: Prior analysis indicated that the majority of TCR beta V segments exhibited productivity approximately 87% or approximately 30% of the time. Analyses of presence and absence presupposed an approximately uniform sequencing depth across donors. There were three CMV-associated chains whose specificity for CMV antigens was confirmed in vitro.

Concerning this clone itself: The antigen is unknown.

Use of 60 Vbeta and 13 Jbeta primers characterized the PCR. Profiling relied on immunoSEQ multiplex PCR, and the TCRdb table lists in-frame clones only, not all of them. The top ten hold approximately 1.5% of the sample, which has 180,000 or so clones, approximately 9.5% seen once. This CDR3 has 15 amino acids. Germline CDR1 reads LNHDA; CDR2 reads SQIVND (reference sequence). V shed 5 bases and J 1 base; nucleotides not matched to a gene: 5. The chain combines TRBV19 with TRBJ2-1, with 7 bases matching TRBD2. Source material: PBMCs. This receptor was taken from a woman in her twenties or thirties in good health and CMV-seropositive. The CDR3 DNA is TGTGCCAGTAGTCTCCTAGCGGCTTCCTACAATGAGCAGTTCTTC. Translation: CASSLLAASYNEQFF.